This TCR beta chain was sequenced for a study of T cell repertoires in ileal Crohn's disease. About the study: Postoperative therapy was given to about half: eleven to twelve thiopurines, roughly 20 anti-TNF agents.

Looked up from germline, CDR1 is SNHLY and CDR2 is FYNNEI. V shed 4 bases, J shed 2 bases, and the junction held 4 bases outside the gene matches. This CDR3 has 15 residues. The time point: neoterminal ileum biopsy at postoperative endoscopy, about 6 months after surgery. Sequencing was performed with immunoSEQ multiplex PCR; in TCRdb, only in-frame clones are kept and a portion is missing. Among tens of thousands of clones listed, about 88% were seen once. Comment on this clone: As yet, its antigen is unknown.

Study outcomes and limitations: Within the first postoperative year, endoscopy came at median about 6.9 months.

Sequencing input: ileal tissue. The J gene is TRBJ1-4, the V gene TRBV2; 7 bases are shared with TRBD1. The TCR was taken from an adult with Crohn's disease. The CDR3 here is CASSVLQGTNEKLFF. As DNA, the CDR3 is TGTGCCAGCAGTGTCCTACAGGGGACTAATGAAAAACTGTTTTTT.